This T cell receptor (beta chain) was recorded in a study of beta chain features in type 1 diabetes. The study, taken as a whole, reports: Compared to healthy donors, patients appeared to have naive, central memory and Treg TCRB repertoires that were more alike. TCRB CDR3s were moderately but significantly shorter in Type 1 diabetes patients in all four CD4+ subsets.

Expressed TCRB transcripts were sequenced because the entire RNA isolate underwent reverse transcription. Profiling relied on immunoSEQ multiplex PCR, and the TCRdb table lists in-frame clones only, not all of them. In the table there are 280,000 or so clones, 14% to 15% of which are singletons. This clone has a handful of counts. Its cognate antigen is unknown. This CDR3 spans 17 amino acids. The V and J ends lost 3 bases and 2 bases, in that order; junction bases with no gene match: 6. Looked up from germline, CDR1 is MDHEN and CDR2 is SYDVKM. The chain employs TRBV28 and TRBJ2-6, with TRBD1 matching over 8 bases. Sequencing used naive CD4+ T cells from blood. The sequence came from a man aged 18 to 29 with type 1 diabetes. CDR3 residues: CASSFRTGRTGANVLTF. The CDR3 nucleotides read TGTGCCAGCAGTTTTCGGACAGGGAGAACTGGGGCCAACGTCCTGACTTTC.